This TCR beta chain appears in the sequencing data of a study of blood T cell repertoires in COVID-19 (dated by TCRdb to the early 2020s). With respect to the entire study: Samples covering the acute and convalescent phases of COVID-19 were provided by collaborators in the United States, Italy and Spain. Nearly every sample came with metadata listing a de-identified subject ID, COVID-19 status, age in years and sex. Deeply sampled blood TCRbeta repertoires from subjects exposed to, actively infected with, or recovered from COVID-19 were included in the dataset. The repertoires were made available in a free public database intended to serve as a resource for research on the immune response to SARS-CoV-2. Samples came from the ongoing ImmuneRACE study (first 160 participants) plus 1,254 subjects from 6 global collaborators. Where HLA class I and class II types were available, the types were taken from metadata supplied by the sample provider, not from assay-based typing. The prospective study material was composed of cDNA or gDNA derived from T cells, B-cell-depleted T cells, or PBMCs.

TCRbeta CDR3 regions were amplified from genomic DNA by means of the immunoSEQ Assay, a bias-controlled multiplex PCR. For the original study's pipeline: The number of nucleated cells in each sample was estimated by amplification of reference gene primers within the assay. To quantify the absolute abundance of each unique TCRbeta CDR3 rearrangement, sequence reads were collapsed and filtered. For each sample, productive Simpson clonality was calculated as the square root of Simpson's diversity index across productive rearrangements. TCRdb limited this immuneACCESS table to in-frame rearrangements with V and J called. A share of clones is missing; checked studies link under half to unresolved V genes, and the rest is unexplained. The V and J calls and the clone size are those of that table, but D and trimming were determined from the DNA. The sample table contains around 130,000 clones; only one count was recorded for roughly 86% of them. Jointly, the top ten make up about 13% of the sample.

General findings and caveats noted by the study authors: Clinical and demographic metadata were provided uncurated, with the amount varying by source and participant.

Each collaborating institution followed its own protocols to collect whole blood in K2EDTA tubes. For TCRbeta analysis, collaborator samples were shipped as frozen whole blood, as isolated PBMCs, or as DNA extracted from either sample type. Its CDR3 holds 14 amino acids, cysteine through phenylalanine. CDR3 DNA only is kept here, 42 bases in frame from base 1. V gives up 10 bases and J gives up 4 bases, and the segment between their germline ends measures 14 bases. CDR1 and CDR2 are drawn from the germline V gene (reference sequence): MNHNY, SVGAGI. As for this clone: Its antigen remains unidentified. Base qualities are not at hand, and no much larger clone is one base apart.

Here the chain combines TRBV6-6 and TRBJ1-6; a tentative D match to TRBD1 spans 6 bases. The receptor was derived from a human donor in a cohort sampled during active COVID-19. What was sequenced was peripheral blood. Read as DNA, the sequence is TGTGCCACTACCAGGGGACCTTATAATTCACCCCTCCACTTT. It codes for CATTRGPYNSPLHF.